These T cell receptor beta chains were read from a single sample in a study of cytomegalovirus exposure and HLA in healthy donors. The protocol was immunoSEQ multiplex PCR, while the TCRdb copy is restricted to in-frame clones and leaves out a portion. The sample includes some 130,000 clones, roughly 71% seen only once; the top ten take about 7%. The material sequenced was PBMCs. Every receptor here comes from a man in his thirties or forties in good health and CMV-seronegative. CDR3s include the opening cysteine and the closing phenylalanine or tryptophan.

CDR3aa: CASSLVGGGSYEQYF; v_gene: TRBV5-1; j_gene: TRBJ2-7
CDR3aa: CASSPGTSGSGFNEQFF; v_gene: TRBV7-2; j_gene: TRBJ2-1
CDR3aa: CASSYRIGQGISGANVLTF; v_gene: TRBV5-6; j_gene: TRBJ2-6
CDR3aa: CASGPGQTNYGYTF; v_gene: TRBV5-4; j_gene: TRBJ1-2
CDR3aa: CASSLTSGSVYNEQFF; v_gene: TRBV28; j_gene: TRBJ2-1
CDR3aa: CASSYRGDTTEAFF; v_gene: TRBV19; j_gene: TRBJ1-1
CDR3aa: CASSYQTGVYGYTF; v_gene: TRBV11-2; j_gene: TRBJ1-2
CDR3aa: CATSRGGETGNTIYF; v_gene: TRBV15; j_gene: TRBJ1-3
CDR3aa: CASRQTGGTEAFF; v_gene: TRBV7-2; j_gene: TRBJ1-1
CDR3aa: CATSRGEGTEAFF; v_gene: TRBV15; j_gene: TRBJ1-1
CDR3aa: CASSTQGLSNYGYTF; v_gene: TRBV6-1; j_gene: TRBJ1-2
CDR3aa: CASSPLEGTQETQYF; v_gene: TRBV27; j_gene: TRBJ2-5
CDR3aa: CASSLDGTGYGEKLFF; v_gene: TRBV11-2; j_gene: TRBJ1-4
CDR3aa: CAWRGQGRNTIYF; v_gene: TRBV30; j_gene: TRBJ1-3
CDR3aa: CASSLPTGYEQYF; v_gene: TRBV5-4; j_gene: TRBJ2-7
CDR3aa: CASSLVSGSYNEQFF; v_gene: TRBV7-8; j_gene: TRBJ2-1
CDR3aa: CASSSRIRDSDSNQPQHF; v_gene: TRBV19; j_gene: TRBJ1-5
CDR3aa: CASSAAGEKLFF; v_gene: TRBV27; j_gene: TRBJ1-4
CDR3aa: CASSPRSGRAQFIQYF; v_gene: TRBV19; j_gene: TRBJ2-4
CDR3aa: CASSSGQQGGEQYF; v_gene: TRBV5-1; j_gene: .
CDR3aa: CASTPRGTGELFF; v_gene: TRBV9; j_gene: TRBJ2-2
CDR3aa: CASSPTGRSGNTIYF; v_gene: TRBV7-6; j_gene: TRBJ1-3
CDR3aa: CASSHPLGQGKETQYF; v_gene: TRBV5-4; j_gene: TRBJ2-5